The 16 T cell receptor beta chains reported below all come from one sample, sequenced in a study of CD8+ T cells in alopecia areata. This sample's treatment: oral pan-JAK inhibitor, 5-10 mg twice daily. Reverse transcription of extracted RNA yielded cDNA, which provided the sequencing template. Produced via immunoSEQ multiplex PCR; TCRdb's table is partial and in-frame only. The sample carries 200,000 or so clones, roughly two fifths recorded once. This specimen consisted of CD4+ T cells sorted from blood, obtained between weeks 30 and 35, from a patient treated with tofacitinib. These receptors all come from a human donor with alopecia areata.

The chain combines TRBV5-1 with TRBJ1-6; the match to TRBD1 covers 7 bases. Per germline, CDR1 SGHRS and CDR2 YFSETQ. V lost 3 bases and J lost 7; bases outside the gene matches: 10. This CDR3 has 16 residues. As DNA, the CDR3 is TGCGCCAGCAGCTCAACTCGGGACAGCTCAAATTCACCCCTCCACTTT. It translates to CASSSTRDSSNSPLHF.

This chain connects TRBV11-3 to TRBJ2-5; tentatively, D is TRBD1 (7 bases). Trimming left V 5 bases short and J 5 bases short, with 12 bases between. This CDR3 region has 13 residues. CDR1 is SGHNT, CDR2 YENEEA, per germline. CDR3 bases: TGTGCCAGCAGCGCGGGACAGTTGGAGACCCAGTACTTC. Translation: CASSAGQLETQYF.

The J gene is TRBJ2-6, the V gene TRBV27, with no clear D. The CDR3 has 15 residues. The V end was cut by 3 bases, the J end by 0 bases, with 6 bases between. The V gene's germline CDR1 is MNHEY and CDR2 SMNVEV (reference sequence). DNA for the CDR3: TGTGCCAGCAGTTTTCGGATCTCTGGGGCCAACGTCCTGACTTTC. Its protein product is CASSFRISGANVLTF. The full variable domain, its missing parts supplied by reference TRBV27 and TRBJ2-6, is EAQVTQNPRYLITVTGKKLTVTCSQNMNHEYMSWYRQDPGLGLRQIYYSMNVEVTDKGDVPEGYKVSRKEKRNFPLILESPSPNQTSLYFCASSFRISGANVLTFGAGSRLTVL.

In its sample, this clone was seen a few times. This chain joins TRBV23-1 and TRBJ1-1; TRBD1 aligns across 10 bases. TRBV23-1 is an ORF, and what it does is uncertain. CDR3 length equals 17 residues. V lost 1 base, J lost 1 base, and 6 bases stayed unmatched. The CDR3 here is CASSQFPGQGWNTEAFF. CDR3 nucleotides: TGCGCCAGCAGTCAATTCCCGGGACAGGGGTGGAACACTGAAGCTTTCTTT.

The gene calls are TRBV5-6 and TRBJ1-2; 11 bases match TRBD1. CDR1 SGHDT and CDR2 YYEEEE come from the germline V gene. V trimming: 7 bases; J trimming: 6 bases; junction bases outside the gene matches: 11. This CDR3 region has 15 residues. This chain's CDR3 is CASLPDRGQKDGYTF. DNA of the CDR3: TGTGCCAGCCTCCCGGACAGGGGGCAAAAAGATGGCTACACCTTC.

The chain recombines TRBV2 with TRBJ1-1, with 7 bases identical to TRBD1. The CDR3 consists of 15 residues. The ends lost 8 bases at V and 1 base at J; junction bases unmatched: 10. Germline V gene data show CDR1 as SNHLY and CDR2 as FYNNEI. In DNA form, the CDR3 reads TGTGCCAGCGGGAAAGGGGGCGCGACGAACACTGAAGCTTTCTTT. Amino acids: CASGKGGATNTEAFF.

The J gene is TRBJ2-5, the V gene TRBV30, with D possibly matching TRBD1 (5 bases). This CDR3 has 13 residues. Germline CDR1 and CDR2: GTSNPN and SVGIG (reference sequence). Trimming removed 0 bases from V and 11 bases from J, with 16 bases in between. CDR3 in DNA: TGTGCCTGGAGTGTACAAGGGGCTCCTCAGCAGTACTTC. Protein sequence: CAWSVQGAPQQYF.

V and J are TRBV5-1 and TRBJ2-1; the match to TRBD1 covers 12 bases. CDR1 is SGHRS, CDR2 YFSETQ, per germline. The CDR3 totals 14 residues. V gave up 6 bases and J gave up 10 bases; unmatched junction bases: 8. Here the CDR3 reads CASNPGQGAWEQFF. The CDR3 bases are TGCGCCAGCAACCCGGGACAGGGGGCATGGGAGCAGTTCTTC.

This clone was observed a handful of times. The chain has TRBV29-1 and TRBJ2-1, with 7 bases matching TRBD2. V lost 7 bases, J lost 6 bases, and 9 bases stayed unmatched. The V gene's germline CDR1 is SQVTM and CDR2 ANQGSEA. CDR3 length: 13 amino acids. The chain's CDR3 is CSGNSLAFNEQFF. CDR3 sequence (DNA): TGCAGCGGCAACTCACTAGCGTTCAATGAGCAGTTCTTC.

This rearrangement joins TRBV25-1 to TRBJ2-5; 11 bases line up with TRBD1. J gave up 1 base and V 8 bases, and 6 bases lay outside the gene matches. Germline CDR1 MGHDK, CDR2 SYGVNS. The CDR3 totals 15 residues. The chain's CDR3 is CASGGQGAFQETQYF. The CDR3 region has the DNA TGTGCCAGCGGTGGACAGGGGGCCTTCCAAGAGACCCAGTACTTC.

This clone was seen a handful of times. The V and J genes are TRBV18 and TRBJ1-4; 8 bases match TRBD1. Per germline, CDR1 KGHSH and CDR2 LQKENI. The CDR3 totals 14 residues. Trimming took 3 bases from V and 3 from J; bases not matched to a gene: 0. Here the CDR3 DNA reads TGTGCCAGCTCACCGGACAGGGCTAATGAAAAACTGTTTTTT. This translates into CASSPDRANEKLFF.

There are many counts of this clone. The V gene is TRBV7-6, the J gene TRBJ2-7, with a possible D match to TRBD1 (6 bases). Trimming cost V 0 bases and J 3 bases, with 12 bases left between them. The CDR3 is 15 amino acids. Germline V gene sequence: CDR1 SGHVS, CDR2 FNYEAQ. For the CDR3, the DNA is TGTGCCAGCAGCTTAGCTGGGACACCTAACTACGAGCAGTACTTC. Its translation: CASSLAGTPNYEQYF. Drawing the rest from reference TRBV7-6 and TRBJ2-7, the complete variable domain is GAGVSQSPRYKVTKRGQDVALRCDPISGHVSLYWYRQALGQGPEFLTYFNYEAQQDKSGLPNDRFSAERPEGSISTLTIQRTEQRDSAMYRCASSLAGTPNYEQYFGPGTRLTVT.

This clone came up a few times. This CDR3 is also generated by other DNA sequences in the sample. The gene calls are TRBV28 and TRBJ1-1; D not certain. The germline V gene has CDR1 MDHEN and CDR2 SYDVKM. Trimming removed 1 base at V and 4 bases at J, with 1 base between. The CDR3 loop spans 11 amino acids. Written as DNA, the CDR3 is TGTGCCAGCAGTTTATCCACTGAAGCTTTCTTT. It yields the protein CASSLSTEAFF.

This sequence joins TRBV5-1 and TRBJ1-1, with 7 bases identical to TRBD1. CDR1 is SGHRS, CDR2 YFSETQ, per germline. CDR3 length equals 14 residues. With 4 bases clipped from V and 0 bases from J, the junction kept 3 bases outside the gene matches. For the CDR3, the DNA is TGCGCCAGCAGCCCGACAGGGATGAACACTGAAGCTTTCTTT. Its translation is CASSPTGMNTEAFF.

The chain joins TRBV25-1 to TRBJ1-1; D is unclear. This CDR3 comprises 15 residues. V lost 3 bases to trimming and J lost 1 base, with 12 bases between them. Germline CDR1 is MGHDK and CDR2 is SYGVNS. In DNA, the CDR3 is TGTGCCAGCAGTGAGAAGCGGGCGAAGAACACTGAAGCTTTCTTT. It codes for CASSEKRAKNTEAFF. The full variable domain, in which reference TRBV25-1 and TRBJ1-1 provide the parts outside the CDR3, is EADIYQTPRYLVIGTGKKITLECSQTMGHDKMYWYQQDPGMELHLIHYSYGVNSTEKGDLSSESTVSRIRTEHFPLTLESARPSHTSQYLCASSEKRAKNTEAFFGQGTRLTVV.

This clone was detected only once. V is TRBV27 and J is TRBJ2-3, with TRBD2 matching over 13 bases. After removal of 5 bases from V and 0 bases from J, the junction contained 11 bases not matched to a gene. This CDR3 is built from 19 residues. The germline CDR1 and CDR2 sequences are MNHEY and SMNVEV (reference sequence). The CDR3 nucleotides are TGTGCCAGCAGTACCTGGACTAGCGGGGGAAGAACTAGCACAGATACGCAGTATTTT. The encoded protein is CASSTWTSGGRTSTDTQYF.